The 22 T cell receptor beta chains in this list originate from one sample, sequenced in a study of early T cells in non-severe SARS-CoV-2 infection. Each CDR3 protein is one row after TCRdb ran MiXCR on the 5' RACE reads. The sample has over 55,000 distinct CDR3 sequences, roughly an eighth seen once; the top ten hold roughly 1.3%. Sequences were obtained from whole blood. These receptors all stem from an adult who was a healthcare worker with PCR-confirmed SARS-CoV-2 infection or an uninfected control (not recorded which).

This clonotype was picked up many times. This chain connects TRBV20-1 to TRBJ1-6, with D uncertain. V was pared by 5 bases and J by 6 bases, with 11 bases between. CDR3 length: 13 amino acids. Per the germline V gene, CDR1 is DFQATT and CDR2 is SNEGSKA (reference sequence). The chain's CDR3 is CSAGGFVNSPLHF. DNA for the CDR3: TGCAGTGCTGGAGGGTTCGTTAATTCACCCCTCCACTTT.

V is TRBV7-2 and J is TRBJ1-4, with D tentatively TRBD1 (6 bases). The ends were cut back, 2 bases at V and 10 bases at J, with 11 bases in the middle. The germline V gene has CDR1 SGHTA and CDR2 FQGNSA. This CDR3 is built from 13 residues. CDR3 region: CASSLNGGGKLFF. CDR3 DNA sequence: TGTGCCAGCAGCTTAAACGGGGGCGGAAAACTGTTTTTT.

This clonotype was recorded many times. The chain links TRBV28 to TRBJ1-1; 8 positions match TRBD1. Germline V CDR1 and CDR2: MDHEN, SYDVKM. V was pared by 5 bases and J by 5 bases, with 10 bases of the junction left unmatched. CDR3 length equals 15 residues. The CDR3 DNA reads TGTGCCAGCAGTCCAGAAAGACAGGGGATGACTGAAGCTTTCTTT. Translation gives CASSPERQGMTEAFF.

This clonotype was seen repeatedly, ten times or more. In nucleotides, the CDR3 is TGTGCCAGCAGCATTTCTTCCGGGACTCTGAGCAATCAGCCCCAGCATTTT. It yields the protein CASSISSGTLSNQPQHF. The rearrangement uses TRBV6-2 or TRBV6-3 and TRBJ1-5; possibly TRBD1 for D (5 bases). There are 17 residues in the CDR3. Trimming took off 6 bases at V and 1 base at J, with 19 bases between the two ends. In germline, CDR1 is MNHEY, CDR2 SVGEGT.

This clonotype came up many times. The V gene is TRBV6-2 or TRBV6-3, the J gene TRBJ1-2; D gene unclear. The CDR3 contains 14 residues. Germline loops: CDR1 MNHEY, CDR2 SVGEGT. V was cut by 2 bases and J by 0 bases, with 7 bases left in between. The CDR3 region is CASSYIDANYGYTF. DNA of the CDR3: TGTGCCAGCAGTTACATCGATGCTAACTATGGCTACACCTTC.

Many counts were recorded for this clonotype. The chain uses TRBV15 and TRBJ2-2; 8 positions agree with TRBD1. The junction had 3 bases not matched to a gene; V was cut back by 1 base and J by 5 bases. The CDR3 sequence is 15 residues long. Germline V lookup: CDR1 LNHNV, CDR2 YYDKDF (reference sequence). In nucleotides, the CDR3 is TGTGCCACCAGCAGAGTTACAGGGGGAACCGGGGAGCTGTTTTTT. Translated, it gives CATSRVTGGTGELFF. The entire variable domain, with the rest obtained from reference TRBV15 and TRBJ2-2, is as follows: DAMVIQNPRYQVTQFGKPVTLSCSQTLNHNVMYWYQQKSSQAPKLLFHYYDKDFNNEADTPDNFQSRRPNTSFCFLDIRSPGLGDTAMYLCATSRVTGGTGELFFGEGSRLTVL.

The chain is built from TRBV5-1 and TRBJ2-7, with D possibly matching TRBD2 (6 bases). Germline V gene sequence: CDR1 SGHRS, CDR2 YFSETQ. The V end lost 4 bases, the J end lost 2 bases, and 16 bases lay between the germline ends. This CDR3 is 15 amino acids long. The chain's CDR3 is CASSILSGLAYEQYF. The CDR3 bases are TGCGCCAGCAGCATCCTTAGCGGCCTCGCCTACGAGCAGTACTTC.

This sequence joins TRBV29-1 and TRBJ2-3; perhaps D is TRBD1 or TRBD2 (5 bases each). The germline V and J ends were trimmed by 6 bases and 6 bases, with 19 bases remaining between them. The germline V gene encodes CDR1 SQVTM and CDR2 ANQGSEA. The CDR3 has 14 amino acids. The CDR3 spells CSVARDPSLDTQYF. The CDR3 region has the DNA TGCAGCGTCGCCCGGGACCCTAGCCTCGATACGCAGTATTTT.

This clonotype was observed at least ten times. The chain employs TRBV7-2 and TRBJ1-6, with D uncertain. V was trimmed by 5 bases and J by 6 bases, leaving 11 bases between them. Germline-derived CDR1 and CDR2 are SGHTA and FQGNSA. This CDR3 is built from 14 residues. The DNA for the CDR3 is TGTGCCAGCAGCCTCAGGAACTTTAATTCACCCCTCCACTTT. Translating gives CASSLRNFNSPLHF.

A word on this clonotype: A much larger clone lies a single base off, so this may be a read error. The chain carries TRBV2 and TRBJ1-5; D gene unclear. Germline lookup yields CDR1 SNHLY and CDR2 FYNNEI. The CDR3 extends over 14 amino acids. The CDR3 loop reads CANSDRLNNQPQHF. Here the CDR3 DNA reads TGTGCCAACAGTGATCGCCTTAACAATCAGCCCCAGCATTTT.

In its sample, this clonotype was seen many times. CDR3 DNA sequence: TGTGCCAGCAGCCCGACAGTATCCATGTATGGCTACACCTTC. Translation: CASSPTVSMYGYTF. The chain links TRBV5-6 to TRBJ1-2; possible D gene TRBD1, 5 bases. The CDR3 is 14 residues long. Germline values: CDR1 SGHDT, CDR2 YYEEEE. The V and J ends lost 4 bases and 5 bases respectively, with 15 bases between them.

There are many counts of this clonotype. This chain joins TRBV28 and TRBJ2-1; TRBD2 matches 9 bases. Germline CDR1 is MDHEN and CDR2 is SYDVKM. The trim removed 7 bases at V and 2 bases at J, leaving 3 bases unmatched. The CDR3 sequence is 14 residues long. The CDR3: CASTLAGAYNEQFF. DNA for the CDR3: TGTGCCAGCACCTTAGCGGGGGCCTACAATGAGCAGTTCTTC.

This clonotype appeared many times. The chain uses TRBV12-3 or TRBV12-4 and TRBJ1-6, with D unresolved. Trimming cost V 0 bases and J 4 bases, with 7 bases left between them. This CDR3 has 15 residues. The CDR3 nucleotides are TGTGCCAGCAGTTTAGCGGGGAGATATAATTCACCCCTCCACTTT. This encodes CASSLAGRYNSPLHF.

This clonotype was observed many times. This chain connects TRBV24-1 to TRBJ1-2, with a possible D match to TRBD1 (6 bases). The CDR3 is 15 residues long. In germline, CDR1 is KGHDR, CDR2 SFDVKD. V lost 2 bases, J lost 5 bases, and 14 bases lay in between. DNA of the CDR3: TGTGCCACCAGTGATTCTTCCTCGGGACATTATGGCTACACCTTC. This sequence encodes CATSDSSSGHYGYTF.

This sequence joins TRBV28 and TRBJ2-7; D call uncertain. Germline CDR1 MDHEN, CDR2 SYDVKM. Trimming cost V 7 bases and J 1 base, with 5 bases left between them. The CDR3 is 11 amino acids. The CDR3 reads CASIRSYEQYF. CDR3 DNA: TGTGCCAGCATTCGTTCCTACGAGCAGTACTTC.

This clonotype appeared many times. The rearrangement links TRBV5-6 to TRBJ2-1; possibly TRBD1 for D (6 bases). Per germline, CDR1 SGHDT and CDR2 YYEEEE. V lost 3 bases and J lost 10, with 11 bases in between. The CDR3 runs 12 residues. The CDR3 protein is CASSSTGTEQFF. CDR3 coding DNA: TGTGCCAGCAGCTCGACCGGGACAGAGCAGTTCTTC. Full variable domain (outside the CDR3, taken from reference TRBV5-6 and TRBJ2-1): DAGVTQSPTHLIKTRGQQVTLRCSPKSGHDTVSWYQQALGQGPQFIFQYYEEEERQRGNFPDRFSGHQFPNYSSELNVNALLLGDSALYLCASSSTGTEQFFGPGTRLTVL.

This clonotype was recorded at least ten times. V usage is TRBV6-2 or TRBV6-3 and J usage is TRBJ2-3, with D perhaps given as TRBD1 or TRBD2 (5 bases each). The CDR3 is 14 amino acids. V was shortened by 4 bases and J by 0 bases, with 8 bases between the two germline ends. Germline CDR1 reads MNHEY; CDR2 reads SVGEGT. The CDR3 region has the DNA TGTGCCAGCAGTTGGGGACGCAGCACAGATACGCAGTATTTT. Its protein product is CASSWGRSTDTQYF.

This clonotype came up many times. Here the CDR3 DNA reads TGTGCCAGCAGTTTTAGCGGTCTACAGTACTTC. It is translated as CASSFSGLQYF. The chain combines TRBV13 with TRBJ2-5, with D possibly matching TRBD2 (6 bases). Trimming cost V 6 bases and J 11 bases, with 13 bases left between them. The CDR3 has 11 residues. CDR1 is PRHDT, CDR2 FYEKMQ, per germline (reference sequence).

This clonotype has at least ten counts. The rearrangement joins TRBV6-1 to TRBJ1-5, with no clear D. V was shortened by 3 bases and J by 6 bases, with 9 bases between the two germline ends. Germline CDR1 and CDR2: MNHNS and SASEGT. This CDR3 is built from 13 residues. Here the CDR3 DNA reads TGTGCCAGCAGTGAGTTGACGGGTCAGCCCCAGCATTTT. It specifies CASSELTGQPQHF.

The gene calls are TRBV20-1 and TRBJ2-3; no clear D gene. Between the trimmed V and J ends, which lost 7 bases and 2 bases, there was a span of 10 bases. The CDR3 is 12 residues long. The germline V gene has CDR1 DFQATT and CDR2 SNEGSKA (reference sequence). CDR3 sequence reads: CSGRDITDTQYF. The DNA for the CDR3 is TGCAGTGGAAGGGATATCACAGATACGCAGTATTTT.

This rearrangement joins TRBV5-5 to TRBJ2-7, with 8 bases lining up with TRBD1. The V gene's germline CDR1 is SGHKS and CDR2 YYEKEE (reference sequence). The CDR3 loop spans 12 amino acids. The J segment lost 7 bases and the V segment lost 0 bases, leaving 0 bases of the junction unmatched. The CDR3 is CASSLGQGEQYF. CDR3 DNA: TGTGCCAGCAGCTTGGGACAGGGGGAGCAGTACTTC.

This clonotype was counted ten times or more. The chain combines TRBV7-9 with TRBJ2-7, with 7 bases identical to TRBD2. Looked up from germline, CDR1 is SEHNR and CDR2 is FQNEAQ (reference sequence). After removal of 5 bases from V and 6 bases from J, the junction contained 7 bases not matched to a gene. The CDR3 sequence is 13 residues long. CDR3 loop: CASSTSRGSEQYF. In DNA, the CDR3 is TGTGCCAGCAGCACCTCGCGGGGGTCCGAGCAGTACTTC.